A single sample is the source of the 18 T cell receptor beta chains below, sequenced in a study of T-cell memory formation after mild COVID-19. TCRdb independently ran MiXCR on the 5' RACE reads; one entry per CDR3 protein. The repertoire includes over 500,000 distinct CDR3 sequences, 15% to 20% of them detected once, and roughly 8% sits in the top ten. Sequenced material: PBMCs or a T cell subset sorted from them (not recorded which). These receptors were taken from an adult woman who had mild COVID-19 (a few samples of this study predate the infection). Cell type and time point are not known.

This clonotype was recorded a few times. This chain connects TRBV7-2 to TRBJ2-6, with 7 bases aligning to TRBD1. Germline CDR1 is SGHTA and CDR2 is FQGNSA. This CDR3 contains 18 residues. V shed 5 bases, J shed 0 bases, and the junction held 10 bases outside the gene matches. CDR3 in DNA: TGTGCCAGCAGCCCCTACAGGGGTGTTCTCTCTGGGGCCAACGTCCTGACTTTC. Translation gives CASSPYRGVLSGANVLTF.

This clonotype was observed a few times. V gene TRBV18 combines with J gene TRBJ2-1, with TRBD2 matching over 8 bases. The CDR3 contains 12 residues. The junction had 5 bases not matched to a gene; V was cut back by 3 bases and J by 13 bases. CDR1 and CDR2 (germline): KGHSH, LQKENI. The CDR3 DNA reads TGTGCCAGCTCACCTAGCGGGGTGAGTCAGTTCTTC. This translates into CASSPSGVSQFF.

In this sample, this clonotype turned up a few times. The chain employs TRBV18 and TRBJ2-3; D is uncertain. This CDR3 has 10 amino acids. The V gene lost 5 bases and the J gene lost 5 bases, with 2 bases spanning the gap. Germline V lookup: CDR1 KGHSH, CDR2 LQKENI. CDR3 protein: CASSRDTQYF. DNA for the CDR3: TGTGCCAGCTCAAGAGATACGCAGTATTTT.

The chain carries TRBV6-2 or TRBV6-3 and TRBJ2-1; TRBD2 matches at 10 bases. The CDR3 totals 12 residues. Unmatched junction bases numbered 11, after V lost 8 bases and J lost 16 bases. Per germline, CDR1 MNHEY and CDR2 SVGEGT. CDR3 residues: CASGPVAGGLFF. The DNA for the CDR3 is TGTGCCAGCGGACCAGTAGCGGGGGGCTTATTCTTC.

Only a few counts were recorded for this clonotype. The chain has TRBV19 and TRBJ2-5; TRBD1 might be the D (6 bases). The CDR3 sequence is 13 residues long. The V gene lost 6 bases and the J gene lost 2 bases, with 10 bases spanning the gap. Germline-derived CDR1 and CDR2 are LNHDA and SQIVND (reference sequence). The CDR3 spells CASSGTHQETQYF. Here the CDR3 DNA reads TGTGCCAGTAGCGGGACACATCAAGAGACCCAGTACTTC.

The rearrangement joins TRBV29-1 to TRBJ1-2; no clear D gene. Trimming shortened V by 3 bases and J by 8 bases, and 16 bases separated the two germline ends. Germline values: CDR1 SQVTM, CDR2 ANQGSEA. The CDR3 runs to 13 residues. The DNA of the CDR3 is TGCAGCGTTGATGGTATGAGGGTTGGAGGCTACACCTTC. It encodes CSVDGMRVGGYTF.

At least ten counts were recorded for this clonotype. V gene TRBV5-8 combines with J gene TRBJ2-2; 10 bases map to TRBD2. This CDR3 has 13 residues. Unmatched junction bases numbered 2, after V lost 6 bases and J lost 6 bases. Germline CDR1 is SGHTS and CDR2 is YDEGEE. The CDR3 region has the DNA TGTGCCAGCAAGACTAGCGGGTCCGGGGAGCTGTTTTTT. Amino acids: CASKTSGSGELFF.

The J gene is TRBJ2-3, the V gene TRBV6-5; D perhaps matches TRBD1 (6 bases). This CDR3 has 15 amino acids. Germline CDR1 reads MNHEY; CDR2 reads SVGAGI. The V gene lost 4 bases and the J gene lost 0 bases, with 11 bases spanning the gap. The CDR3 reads CASSSGHLSTDTQYF. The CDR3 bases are TGTGCCAGCAGTTCGGGACATTTGAGCACAGATACGCAGTATTTT.

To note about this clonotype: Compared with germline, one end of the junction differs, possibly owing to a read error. CDR3 amino acids: CASRLGTGGLFF. In nucleotides, the CDR3 is TGTGCCAGCAGATTAGGGACAGGTGGCTTGTTTTTT. The rearrangement links TRBV12-3 or TRBV12-4 to TRBJ2-2, with 8 bases aligning to TRBD1. The CDR3 length is 12 residues.

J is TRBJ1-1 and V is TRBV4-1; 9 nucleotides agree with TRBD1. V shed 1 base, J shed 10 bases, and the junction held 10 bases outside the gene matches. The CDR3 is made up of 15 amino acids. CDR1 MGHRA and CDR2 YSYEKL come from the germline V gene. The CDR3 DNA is TGCGCCAGCAGCCAAGCCCGTCCCGGGACAGGGAGAGCTTTCTTT. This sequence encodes CASSQARPGTGRAFF.

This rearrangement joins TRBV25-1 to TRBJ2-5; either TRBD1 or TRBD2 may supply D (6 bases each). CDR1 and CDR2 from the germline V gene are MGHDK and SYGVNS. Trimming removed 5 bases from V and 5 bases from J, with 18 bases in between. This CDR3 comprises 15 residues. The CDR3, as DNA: TGTGCCAGCAGTCCCTGGGCCCGAGGGGGGGAGACCCAGTACTTC. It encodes CASSPWARGGETQYF.

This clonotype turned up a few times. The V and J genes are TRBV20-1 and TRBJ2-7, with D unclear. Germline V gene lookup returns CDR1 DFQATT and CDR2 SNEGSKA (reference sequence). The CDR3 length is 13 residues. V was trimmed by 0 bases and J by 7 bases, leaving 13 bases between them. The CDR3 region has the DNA TGCAGTGCTAGAGATCCAGTGTATGAGGAGCAGTACTTC. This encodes CSARDPVYEEQYF.

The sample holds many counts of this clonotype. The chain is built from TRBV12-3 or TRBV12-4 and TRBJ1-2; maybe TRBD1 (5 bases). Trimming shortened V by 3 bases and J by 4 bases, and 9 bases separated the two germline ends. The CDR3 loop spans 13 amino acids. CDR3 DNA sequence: TGTGCCAGCAGTTTCTCTGGGGGCTATGGCTACACCTTC. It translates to CASSFSGGYGYTF.

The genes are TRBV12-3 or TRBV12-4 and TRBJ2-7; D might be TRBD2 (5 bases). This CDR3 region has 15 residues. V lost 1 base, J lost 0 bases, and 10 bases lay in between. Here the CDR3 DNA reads TGTGCCAGCAGTTTAGGAGCGGAGTTCTCCTACGAGCAGTACTTC. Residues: CASSLGAEFSYEQYF.

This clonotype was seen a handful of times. This chain's CDR3 is CASSLPGTGFAYEQYF. The CDR3 bases are TGTGCCAGCAGCCTCCCCGGGACAGGCTTCGCCTACGAGCAGTACTTC. J is TRBJ2-7 and V is TRBV7-9, with TRBD1 matching 8 bases. This CDR3 comprises 16 residues. Germline V gene sequence: CDR1 SEHNR, CDR2 FQNEAQ (reference sequence). Trimming took 5 bases from V and 2 from J; bases not matched to a gene: 11.

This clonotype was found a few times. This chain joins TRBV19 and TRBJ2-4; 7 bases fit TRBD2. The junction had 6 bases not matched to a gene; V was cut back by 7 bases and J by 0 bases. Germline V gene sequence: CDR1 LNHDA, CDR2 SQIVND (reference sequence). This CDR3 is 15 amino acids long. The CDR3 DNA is TGTGCCAGTACTAGCGGTACCATAGCCAAAAACATTCAGTACTTC. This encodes CASTSGTIAKNIQYF.

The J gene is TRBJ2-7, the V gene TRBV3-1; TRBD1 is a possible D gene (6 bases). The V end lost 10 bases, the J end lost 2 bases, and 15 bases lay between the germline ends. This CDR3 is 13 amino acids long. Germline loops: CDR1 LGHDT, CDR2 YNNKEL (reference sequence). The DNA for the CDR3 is TGTGCCACCAGTTTGACAGGCACCTACGAGCAGTACTTC. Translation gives CATSLTGTYEQYF.

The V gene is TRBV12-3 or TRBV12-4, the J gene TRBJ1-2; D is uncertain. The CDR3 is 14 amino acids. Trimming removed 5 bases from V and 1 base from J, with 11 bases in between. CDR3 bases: TGTGCCAGCAGTGTCATGAGCTTTAACTATGGCTACACCTTC. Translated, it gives CASSVMSFNYGYTF.